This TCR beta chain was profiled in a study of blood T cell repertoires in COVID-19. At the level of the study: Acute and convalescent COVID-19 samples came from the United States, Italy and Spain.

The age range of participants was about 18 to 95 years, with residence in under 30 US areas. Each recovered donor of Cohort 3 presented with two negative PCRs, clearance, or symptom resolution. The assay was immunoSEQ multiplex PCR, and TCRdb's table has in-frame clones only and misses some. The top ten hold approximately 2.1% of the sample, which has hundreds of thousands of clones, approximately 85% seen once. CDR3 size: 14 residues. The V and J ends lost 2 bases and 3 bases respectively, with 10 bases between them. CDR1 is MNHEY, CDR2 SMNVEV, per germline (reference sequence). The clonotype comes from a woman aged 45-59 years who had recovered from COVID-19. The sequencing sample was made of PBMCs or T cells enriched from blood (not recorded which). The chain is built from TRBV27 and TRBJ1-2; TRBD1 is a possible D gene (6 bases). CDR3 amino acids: CASSLNRADYGYTF. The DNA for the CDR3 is TGTGCCAGCAGTTTAAACAGGGCCGACTATGGCTACACCTTC.